This note documents a single T cell receptor (beta chain) sequence. Its target is unknown. The entry originates in a study of cytomegalovirus exposure and HLA in healthy donors. For the study at large: The same platform as the 500 to 700 first-cohort repertoires was used for the 120 or so validation repertoires, a later analysis reported.

Study findings and constraints: Subsequent analysis of the 100 to 150 validation repertoires found a tendency for first-cohort TCR clusters to co-occur. The investigators catalogued 164 TCR beta chains as cytomegalovirus-associated.

The V gene end was trimmed by 4 bases and the J gene end by 0 bases; junction bases not matched to a gene: 6. Germline V CDR1 and CDR2: SGDLS, YYNGEE. The CDR3 is 16 residues long. Method: immunoSEQ multiplex PCR; TCRdb's copy keeps in-frame clones and lacks some. The sample yields 90,000 to 140,000 clones, roughly 86% seen once. The TCR comes from a young woman in good health and CMV-seropositive. The V gene is TRBV9, the J gene TRBJ1-5; the match to TRBD1 covers 8 bases. Sequencing used PBMCs. CDR3 DNA: TGTGCCAGCAGCCAGGGGACAGGCGATAGCAATCAGCCCCAGCATTTT. Translating gives CASSQGTGDSNQPQHF.